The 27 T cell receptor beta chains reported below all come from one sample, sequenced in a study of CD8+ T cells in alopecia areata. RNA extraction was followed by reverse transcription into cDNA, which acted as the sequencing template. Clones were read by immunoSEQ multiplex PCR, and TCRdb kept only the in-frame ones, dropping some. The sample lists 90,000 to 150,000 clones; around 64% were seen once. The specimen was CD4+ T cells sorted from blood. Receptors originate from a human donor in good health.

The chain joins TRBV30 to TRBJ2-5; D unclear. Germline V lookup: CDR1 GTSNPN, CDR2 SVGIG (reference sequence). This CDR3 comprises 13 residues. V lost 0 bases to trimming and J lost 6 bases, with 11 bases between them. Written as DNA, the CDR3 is TGTGCCTGGAGTGTCGGCCCGGCGCAGACCCAGTACTTC. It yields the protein CAWSVGPAQTQYF.

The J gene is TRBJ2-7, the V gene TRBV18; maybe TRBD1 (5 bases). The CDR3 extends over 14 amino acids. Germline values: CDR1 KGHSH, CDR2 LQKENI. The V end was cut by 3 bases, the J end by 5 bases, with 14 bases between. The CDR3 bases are TGTGCCAGCTCACCCACGCAGGGTGGGAACGAGCAGTACTTC. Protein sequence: CASSPTQGGNEQYF.

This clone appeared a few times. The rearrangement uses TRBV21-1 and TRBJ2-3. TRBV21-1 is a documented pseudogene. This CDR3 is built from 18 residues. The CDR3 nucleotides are TGTGCCAGCAGCAAAGGGTGCCTTCCGGGGCCTAGCACAGATACGCAGTATTTT. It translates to CASSKGCLPGPSTDTQYF.

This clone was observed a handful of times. The CDR3 loop reads CASIRQGVGDGYTF. The CDR3 nucleotides are TGTGCCAGCATAAGACAGGGAGTGGGCGATGGCTACACCTTC. This chain uses TRBV2 with TRBJ1-2; 7 nucleotides line up with TRBD1. In germline, CDR1 is SNHLY, CDR2 FYNNEI. The length of the CDR3 is 14 residues. V gave up 7 bases and J gave up 6 bases; unmatched junction bases: 11.

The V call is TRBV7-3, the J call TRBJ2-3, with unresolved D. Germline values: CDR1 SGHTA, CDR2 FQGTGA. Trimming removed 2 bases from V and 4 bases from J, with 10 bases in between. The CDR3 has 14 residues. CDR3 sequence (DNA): TGTGCCAGCAGCTTAGGAATCAATTCAGATACGCAGTATTTT. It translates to CASSLGINSDTQYF. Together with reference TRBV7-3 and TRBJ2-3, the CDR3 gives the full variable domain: GAGVSQTPSNKVTEKGKYVELRCDPISGHTALYWYRQSLGQGPEFLIYFQGTGAADDSGLPNDRFFAVRPEGSVSTLKIQRTERGDSAVYLCASSLGINSDTQYFGPGTRLTVL.

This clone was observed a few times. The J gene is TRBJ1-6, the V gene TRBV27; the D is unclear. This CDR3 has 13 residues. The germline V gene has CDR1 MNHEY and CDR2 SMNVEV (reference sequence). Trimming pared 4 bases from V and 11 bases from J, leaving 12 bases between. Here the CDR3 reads CASSWVGRTPLHF. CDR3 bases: TGTGCCAGCAGTTGGGTTGGGCGTACACCCCTCCACTTT.

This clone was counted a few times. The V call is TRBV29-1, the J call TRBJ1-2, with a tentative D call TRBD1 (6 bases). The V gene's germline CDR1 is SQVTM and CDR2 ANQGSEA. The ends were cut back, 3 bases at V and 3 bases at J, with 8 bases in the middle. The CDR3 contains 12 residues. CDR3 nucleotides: TGCAGCGTTGAGGGACAATACTATGGCTACACCTTC. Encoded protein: CSVEGQYYGYTF.

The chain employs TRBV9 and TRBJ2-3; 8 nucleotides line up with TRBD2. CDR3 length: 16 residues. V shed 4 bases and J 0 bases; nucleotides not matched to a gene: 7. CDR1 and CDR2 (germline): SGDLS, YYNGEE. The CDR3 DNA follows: TGTGCCAGCAGCAACAGCGGGGGCCCAAGCACAGATACGCAGTATTTT. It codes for CASSNSGGPSTDTQYF.

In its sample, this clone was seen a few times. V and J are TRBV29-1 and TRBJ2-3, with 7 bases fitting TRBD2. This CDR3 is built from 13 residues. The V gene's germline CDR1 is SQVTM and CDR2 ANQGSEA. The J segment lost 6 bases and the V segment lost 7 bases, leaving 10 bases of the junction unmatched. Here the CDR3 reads CSGQGGESDTQYF. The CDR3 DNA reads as TGCAGCGGGCAGGGAGGGGAATCGGATACGCAGTATTTT.

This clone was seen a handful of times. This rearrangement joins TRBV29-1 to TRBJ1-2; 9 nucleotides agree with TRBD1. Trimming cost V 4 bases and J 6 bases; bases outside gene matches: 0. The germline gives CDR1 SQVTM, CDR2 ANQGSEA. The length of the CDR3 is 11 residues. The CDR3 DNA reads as TGCAGCGTTGGGACAGGGGATGGCTACACCTTC. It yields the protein CSVGTGDGYTF.

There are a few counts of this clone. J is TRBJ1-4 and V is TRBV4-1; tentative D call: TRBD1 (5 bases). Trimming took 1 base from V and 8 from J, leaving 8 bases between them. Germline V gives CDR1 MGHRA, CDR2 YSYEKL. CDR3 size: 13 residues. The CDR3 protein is CASSQGWGEKLFF. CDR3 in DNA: TGCGCCAGCAGCCAAGGCTGGGGGGAAAAACTGTTTTTT.

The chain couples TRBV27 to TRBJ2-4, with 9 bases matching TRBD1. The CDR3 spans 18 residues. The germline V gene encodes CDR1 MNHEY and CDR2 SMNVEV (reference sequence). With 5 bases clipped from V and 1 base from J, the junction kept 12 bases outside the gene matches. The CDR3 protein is CASSPFMGDRVAKNIQYF. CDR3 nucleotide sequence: TGTGCCAGCAGTCCGTTTATGGGGGACAGGGTCGCCAAAAACATTCAGTACTTC.

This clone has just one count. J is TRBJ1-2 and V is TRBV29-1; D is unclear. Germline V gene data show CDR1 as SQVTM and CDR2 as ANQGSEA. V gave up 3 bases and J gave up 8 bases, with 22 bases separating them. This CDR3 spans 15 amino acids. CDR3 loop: CSVEGLSHAQTGYTF. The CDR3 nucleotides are TGCAGCGTTGAGGGTCTCTCCCACGCCCAGACGGGCTACACCTTC.

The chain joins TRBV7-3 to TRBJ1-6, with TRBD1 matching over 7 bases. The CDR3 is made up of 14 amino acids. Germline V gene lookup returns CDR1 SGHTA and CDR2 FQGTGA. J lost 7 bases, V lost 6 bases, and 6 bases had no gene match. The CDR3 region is CASRDGTANSPLHF. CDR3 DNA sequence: TGTGCCAGCAGAGACGGGACAGCGAATTCACCCCTCCACTTT.

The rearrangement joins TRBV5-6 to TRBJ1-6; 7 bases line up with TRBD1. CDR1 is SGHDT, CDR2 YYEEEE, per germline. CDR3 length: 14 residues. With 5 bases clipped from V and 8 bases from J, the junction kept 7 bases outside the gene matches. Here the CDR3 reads CASSQNRGDSPLHF. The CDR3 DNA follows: TGTGCCAGCAGTCAGAACAGGGGAGATTCACCCCTCCACTTT.

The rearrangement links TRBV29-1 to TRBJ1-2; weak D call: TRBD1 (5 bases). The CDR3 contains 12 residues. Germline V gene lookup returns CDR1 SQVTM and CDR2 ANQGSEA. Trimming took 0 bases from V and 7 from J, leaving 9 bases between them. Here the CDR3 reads CSVEEGVTGYTF. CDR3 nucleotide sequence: TGCAGCGTTGAAGAGGGGGTTACTGGCTACACCTTC.

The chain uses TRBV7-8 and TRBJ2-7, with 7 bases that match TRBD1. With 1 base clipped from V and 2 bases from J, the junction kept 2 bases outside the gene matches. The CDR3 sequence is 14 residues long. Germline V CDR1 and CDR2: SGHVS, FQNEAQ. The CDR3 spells CASSLEGATYEQYF. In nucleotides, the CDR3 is TGTGCCAGCAGCTTAGAGGGGGCCACCTACGAGCAGTACTTC.

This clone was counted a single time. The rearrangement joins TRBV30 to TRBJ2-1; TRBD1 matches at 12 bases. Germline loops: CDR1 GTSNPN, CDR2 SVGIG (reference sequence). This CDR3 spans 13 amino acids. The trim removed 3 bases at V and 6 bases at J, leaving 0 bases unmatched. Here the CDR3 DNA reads TGTGCCTGGAGGGGACAGGGGGCCAATGAGCAGTTCTTC. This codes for CAWRGQGANEQFF.

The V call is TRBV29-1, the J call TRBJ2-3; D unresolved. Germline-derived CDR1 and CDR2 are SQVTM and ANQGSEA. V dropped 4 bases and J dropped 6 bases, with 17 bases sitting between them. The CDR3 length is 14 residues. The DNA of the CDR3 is TGCAGCGTTGTTGTAGATCTGGGCGAGGATACGCAGTATTTT. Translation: CSVVVDLGEDTQYF.

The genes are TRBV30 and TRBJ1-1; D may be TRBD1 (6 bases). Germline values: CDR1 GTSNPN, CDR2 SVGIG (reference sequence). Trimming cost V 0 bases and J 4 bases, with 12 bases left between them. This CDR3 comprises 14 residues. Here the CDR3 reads CAWSVMGASTEAFF. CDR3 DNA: TGTGCCTGGAGTGTAATGGGGGCGTCCACTGAAGCTTTCTTT.

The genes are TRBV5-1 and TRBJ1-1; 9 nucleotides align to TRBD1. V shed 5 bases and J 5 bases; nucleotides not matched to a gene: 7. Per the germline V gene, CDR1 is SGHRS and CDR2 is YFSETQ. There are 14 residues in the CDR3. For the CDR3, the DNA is TGCGCCAGCAGGGTTACAGGGGGCTATACTGAAGCTTTCTTT. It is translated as CASRVTGGYTEAFF.

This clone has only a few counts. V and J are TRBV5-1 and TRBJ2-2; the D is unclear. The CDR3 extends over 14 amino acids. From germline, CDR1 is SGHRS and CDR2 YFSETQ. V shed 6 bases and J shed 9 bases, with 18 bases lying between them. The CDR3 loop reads CASNTRASERELFF. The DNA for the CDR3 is TGCGCCAGCAACACCCGGGCCAGTGAACGGGAGCTGTTTTTT.

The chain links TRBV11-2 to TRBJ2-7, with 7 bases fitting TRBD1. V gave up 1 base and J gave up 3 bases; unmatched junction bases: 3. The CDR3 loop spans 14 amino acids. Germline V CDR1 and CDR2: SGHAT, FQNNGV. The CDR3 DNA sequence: TGTGCCAGCAGCTTAGTGACAGGGAGCTACGAGCAGTACTTC. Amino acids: CASSLVTGSYEQYF.

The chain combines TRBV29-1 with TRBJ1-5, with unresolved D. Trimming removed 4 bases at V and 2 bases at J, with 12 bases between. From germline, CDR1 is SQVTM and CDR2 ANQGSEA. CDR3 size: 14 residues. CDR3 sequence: CSVVETLGNQPQHF. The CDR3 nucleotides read TGCAGCGTTGTTGAGACATTGGGCAATCAGCCCCAGCATTTT.

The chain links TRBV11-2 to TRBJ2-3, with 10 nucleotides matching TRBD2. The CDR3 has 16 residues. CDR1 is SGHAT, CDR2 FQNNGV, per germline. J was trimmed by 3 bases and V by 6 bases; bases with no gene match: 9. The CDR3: CASSGIAGGRTDTQYF. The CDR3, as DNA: TGTGCCAGCAGTGGTATAGCGGGGGGTCGGACAGATACGCAGTATTTT.

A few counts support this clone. CDR3 protein: CASSFKGQGLYGYTF. CDR3 coding DNA: TGTGCCAGCAGTTTCAAAGGACAGGGACTCTATGGCTACACCTTC. The gene calls are TRBV6-5 and TRBJ1-2; 8 positions agree with TRBD1. The CDR3 is 15 residues long. Looked up from germline, CDR1 is MNHEY and CDR2 is SVGAGI. With 4 bases clipped from V and 4 bases from J, the junction kept 8 bases outside the gene matches.

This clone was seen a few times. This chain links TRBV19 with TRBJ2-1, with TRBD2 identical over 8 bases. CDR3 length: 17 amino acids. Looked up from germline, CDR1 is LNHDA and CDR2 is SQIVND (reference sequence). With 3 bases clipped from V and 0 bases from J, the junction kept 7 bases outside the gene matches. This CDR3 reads CASSITTSASSYNEQFF. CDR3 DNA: TGTGCCAGTAGTATTACGACTAGCGCCAGCTCCTACAATGAGCAGTTCTTC.